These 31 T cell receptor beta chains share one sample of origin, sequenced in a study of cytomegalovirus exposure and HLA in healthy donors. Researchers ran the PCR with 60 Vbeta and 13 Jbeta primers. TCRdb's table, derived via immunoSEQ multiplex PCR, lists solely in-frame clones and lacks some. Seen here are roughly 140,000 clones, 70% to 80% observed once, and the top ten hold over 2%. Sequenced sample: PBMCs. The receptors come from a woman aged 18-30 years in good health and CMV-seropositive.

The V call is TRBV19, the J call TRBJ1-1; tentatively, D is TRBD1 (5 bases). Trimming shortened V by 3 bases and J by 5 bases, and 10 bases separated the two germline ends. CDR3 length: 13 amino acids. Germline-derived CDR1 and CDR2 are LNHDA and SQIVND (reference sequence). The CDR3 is CASSMTGGTEAFF. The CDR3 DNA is TGTGCCAGTAGTATGACCGGGGGAACTGAAGCTTTCTTT.

CDR3 sequence reads: CASSFRAGWNTEAFF. In DNA form, the CDR3 reads TGTGCCAGCAGCTTCAGGGCAGGTTGGAACACTGAAGCTTTCTTT. The chain joins TRBV5-4 to TRBJ1-1; TRBD1 might be the D (5 bases). The CDR3 totals 15 residues. Germline V CDR1 and CDR2: SGHNT, YYREEE (reference sequence). V shed 2 bases and J shed 1 base, with 12 bases lying between them.

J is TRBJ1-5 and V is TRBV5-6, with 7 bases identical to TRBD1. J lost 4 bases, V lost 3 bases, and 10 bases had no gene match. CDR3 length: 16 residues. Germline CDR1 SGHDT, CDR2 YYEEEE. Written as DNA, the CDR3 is TGTGCCAGCAGCTCCTTGCGGGACAGAATAAATCAGCCCCAGCATTTT. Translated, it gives CASSSLRDRINQPQHF.

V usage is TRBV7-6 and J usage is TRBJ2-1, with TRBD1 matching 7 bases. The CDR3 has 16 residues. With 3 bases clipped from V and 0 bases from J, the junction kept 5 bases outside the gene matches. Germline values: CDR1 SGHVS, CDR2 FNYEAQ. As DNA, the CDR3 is TGTGCCAGCAGCTTCGAGGGACAGAGCTCCTACAATGAGCAGTTCTTC. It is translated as CASSFEGQSSYNEQFF. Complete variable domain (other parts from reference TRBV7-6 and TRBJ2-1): GAGVSQSPRYKVTKRGQDVALRCDPISGHVSLYWYRQALGQGPEFLTYFNYEAQQDKSGLPNDRFSAERPEGSISTLTIQRTEQRDSAMYRCASSFEGQSSYNEQFFGPGTRLTVL.

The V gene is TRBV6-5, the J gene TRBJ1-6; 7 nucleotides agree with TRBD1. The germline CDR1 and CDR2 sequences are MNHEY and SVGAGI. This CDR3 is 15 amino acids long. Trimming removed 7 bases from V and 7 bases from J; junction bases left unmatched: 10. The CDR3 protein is CASKLKGTANSPLHF. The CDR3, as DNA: TGTGCCAGCAAACTGAAAGGGACAGCCAATTCACCCCTCCACTTT.

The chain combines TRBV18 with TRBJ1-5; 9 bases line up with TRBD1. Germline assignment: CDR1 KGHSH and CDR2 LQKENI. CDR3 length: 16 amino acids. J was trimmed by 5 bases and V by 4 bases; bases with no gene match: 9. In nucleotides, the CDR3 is TGTGCCAGCTCACGTGGGGGACAGGGTATCTATCAGCCCCAGCATTTT. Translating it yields CASSRGGQGIYQPQHF.

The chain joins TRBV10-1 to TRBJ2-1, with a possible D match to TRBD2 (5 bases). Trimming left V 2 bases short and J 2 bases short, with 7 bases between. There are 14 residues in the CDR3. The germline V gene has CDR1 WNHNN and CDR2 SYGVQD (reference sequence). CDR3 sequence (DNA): TGCGCCAGCAGTGAGAGGGAGCCCTACAATGAGCAGTTCTTC. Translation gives CASSEREPYNEQFF.

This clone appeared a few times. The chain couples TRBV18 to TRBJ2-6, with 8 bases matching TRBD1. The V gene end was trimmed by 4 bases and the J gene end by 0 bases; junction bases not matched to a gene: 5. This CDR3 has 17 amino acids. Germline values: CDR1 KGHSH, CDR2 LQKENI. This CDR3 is CASSLGTGRSGANVLTF. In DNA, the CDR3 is TGTGCCAGCTCACTCGGGACAGGTCGCTCTGGGGCCAACGTCCTGACTTTC.

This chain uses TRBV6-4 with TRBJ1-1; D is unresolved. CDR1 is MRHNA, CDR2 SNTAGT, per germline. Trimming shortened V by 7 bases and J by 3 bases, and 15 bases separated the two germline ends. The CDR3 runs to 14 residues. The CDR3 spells CASMEGKRDTEAFF. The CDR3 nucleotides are TGTGCCAGCATGGAAGGTAAGCGGGACACTGAAGCTTTCTTT.

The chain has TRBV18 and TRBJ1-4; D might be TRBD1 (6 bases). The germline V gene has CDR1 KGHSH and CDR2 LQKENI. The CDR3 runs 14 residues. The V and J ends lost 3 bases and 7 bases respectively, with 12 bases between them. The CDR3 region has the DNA TGTGCCAGCTCACCTCGACAGGTGGCTGAAAAACTGTTTTTT. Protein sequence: CASSPRQVAEKLFF.

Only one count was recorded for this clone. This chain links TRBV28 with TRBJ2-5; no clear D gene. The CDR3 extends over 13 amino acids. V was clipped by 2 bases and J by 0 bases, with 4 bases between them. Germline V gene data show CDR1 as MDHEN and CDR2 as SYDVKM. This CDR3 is CASSLLYQETQYF. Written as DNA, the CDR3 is TGTGCCAGCAGTTTACTCTACCAAGAGACCCAGTACTTC.

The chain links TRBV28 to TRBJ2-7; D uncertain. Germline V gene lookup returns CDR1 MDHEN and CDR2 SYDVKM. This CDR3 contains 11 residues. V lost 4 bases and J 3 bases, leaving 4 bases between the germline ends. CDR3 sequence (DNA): TGTGCCAGCAGTTCCAACTACGAGCAGTACTTC. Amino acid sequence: CASSSNYEQYF.

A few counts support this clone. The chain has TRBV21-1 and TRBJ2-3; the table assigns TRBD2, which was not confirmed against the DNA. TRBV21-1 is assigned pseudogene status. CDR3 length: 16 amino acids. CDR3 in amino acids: CASSNCTSGGTDTQYF. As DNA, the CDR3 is TGTGCCAGCAGCAACTGTACTAGCGGGGGCACAGATACGCAGTATTTT.

This chain's CDR3 is CASTPATGNYGYTF. CDR3 nucleotide sequence: TGTGCCAGTACCCCCGCAACAGGGAACTATGGCTACACCTTC. This sequence joins TRBV19 and TRBJ1-2; TRBD1 is a possible D gene (6 bases). V dropped 7 bases and J dropped 2 bases, with 14 bases sitting between them. Per germline, CDR1 LNHDA and CDR2 SQIVND (reference sequence). The CDR3 has 14 amino acids.

In DNA form, the CDR3 reads TGTGCCAGCAGCTTCCTCGCGGGCCATTTTAATGAAAAACTGTTTTTT. It specifies CASSFLAGHFNEKLFF. The chain carries TRBV7-2 and TRBJ1-4; D is undetermined. V lost 3 bases to trimming and J lost 4 bases, with 15 bases between them. The CDR3 is 16 residues long. CDR1 SGHTA and CDR2 FQGNSA come from the germline V gene.

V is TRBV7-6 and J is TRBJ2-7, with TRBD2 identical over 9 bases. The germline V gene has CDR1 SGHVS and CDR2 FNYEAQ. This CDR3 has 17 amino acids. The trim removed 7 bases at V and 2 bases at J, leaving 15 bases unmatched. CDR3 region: CASTASGGLAGTYEQYF. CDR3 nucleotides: TGTGCCAGCACAGCCTCGGGTGGGCTAGCGGGAACCTACGAGCAGTACTTC. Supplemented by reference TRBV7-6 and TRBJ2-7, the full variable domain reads GAGVSQSPRYKVTKRGQDVALRCDPISGHVSLYWYRQALGQGPEFLTYFNYEAQQDKSGLPNDRFSAERPEGSISTLTIQRTEQRDSAMYRCASTASGGLAGTYEQYFGPGTRLTVT.

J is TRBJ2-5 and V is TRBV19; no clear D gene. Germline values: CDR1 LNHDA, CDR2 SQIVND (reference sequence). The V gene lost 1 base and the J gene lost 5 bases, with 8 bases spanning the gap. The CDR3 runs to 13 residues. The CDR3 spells CASSIGKRETQYF. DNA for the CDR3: TGTGCCAGTAGTATAGGGAAGAGGGAGACCCAGTACTTC. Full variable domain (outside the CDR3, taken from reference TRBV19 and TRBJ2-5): DGGITQSPKYLFRKEGQNVTLSCEQNLNHDAMYWYRQDPGQGLRLIYYSQIVNDFQKGDIAEGYSVSREKKESFPLTVTSAQKNPTAFYLCASSIGKRETQYFGPGTRLLVL.

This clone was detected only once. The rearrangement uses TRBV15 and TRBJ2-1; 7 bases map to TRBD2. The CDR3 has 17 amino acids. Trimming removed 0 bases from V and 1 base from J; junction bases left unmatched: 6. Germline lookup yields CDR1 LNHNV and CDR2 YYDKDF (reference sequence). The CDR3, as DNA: TGTGCCACCAGCAGAGATATGGGGGGGAGGTCCTACAATGAGCAGTTCTTC. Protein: CATSRDMGGRSYNEQFF.

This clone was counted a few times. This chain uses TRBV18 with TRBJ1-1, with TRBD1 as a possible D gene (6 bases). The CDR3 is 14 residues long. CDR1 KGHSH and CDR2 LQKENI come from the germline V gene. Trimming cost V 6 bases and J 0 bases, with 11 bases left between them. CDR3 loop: CASSWTEMNTEAFF. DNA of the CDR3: TGTGCCAGCTCGTGGACAGAAATGAACACTGAAGCTTTCTTT.

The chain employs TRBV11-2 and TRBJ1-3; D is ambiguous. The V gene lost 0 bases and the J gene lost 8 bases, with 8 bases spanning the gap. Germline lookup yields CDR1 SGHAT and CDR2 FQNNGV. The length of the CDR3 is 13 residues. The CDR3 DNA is TGTGCCAGCAGCTTAGATGAACGGGACACCATATATTTT. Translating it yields CASSLDERDTIYF.

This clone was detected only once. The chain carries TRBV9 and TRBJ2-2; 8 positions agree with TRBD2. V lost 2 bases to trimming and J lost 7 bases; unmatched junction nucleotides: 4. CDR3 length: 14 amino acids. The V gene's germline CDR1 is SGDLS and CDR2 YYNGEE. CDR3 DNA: TGTGCCAGCAGCGTCCTTCTAGCGGGCGGGGAGCTGTTTTTT. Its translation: CASSVLLAGGELFF.

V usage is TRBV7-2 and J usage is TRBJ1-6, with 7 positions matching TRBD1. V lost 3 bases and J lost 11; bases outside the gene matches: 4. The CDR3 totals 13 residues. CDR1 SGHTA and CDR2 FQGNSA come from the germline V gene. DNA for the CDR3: TGTGCCAGCAGCTTTTCCACAGGGGCACCCCTCCACTTT. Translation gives CASSFSTGAPLHF.

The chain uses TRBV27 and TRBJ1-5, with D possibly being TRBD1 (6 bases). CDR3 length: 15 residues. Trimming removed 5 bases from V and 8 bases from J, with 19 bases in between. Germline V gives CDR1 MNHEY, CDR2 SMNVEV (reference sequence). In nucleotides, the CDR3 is TGTGCCAGCAGTAAGGGACGGACAGTCGGGGAGCCCCAGCATTTT. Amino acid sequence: CASSKGRTVGEPQHF.

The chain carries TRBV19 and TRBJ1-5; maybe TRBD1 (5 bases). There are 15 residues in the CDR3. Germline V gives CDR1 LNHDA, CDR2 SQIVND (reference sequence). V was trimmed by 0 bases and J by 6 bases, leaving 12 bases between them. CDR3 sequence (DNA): TGTGCCAGTAGTATAGATGAAGACGGGGGTCAGCCCCAGCATTTT. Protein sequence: CASSIDEDGGQPQHF.

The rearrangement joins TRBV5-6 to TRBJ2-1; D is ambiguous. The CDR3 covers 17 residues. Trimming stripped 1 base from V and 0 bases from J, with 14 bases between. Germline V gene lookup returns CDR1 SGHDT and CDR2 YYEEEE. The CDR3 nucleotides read TGTGCCAGCAGCTTGACAGCTTCTTCCTTCTCCTACAATGAGCAGTTCTTC. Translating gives CASSLTASSFSYNEQFF.

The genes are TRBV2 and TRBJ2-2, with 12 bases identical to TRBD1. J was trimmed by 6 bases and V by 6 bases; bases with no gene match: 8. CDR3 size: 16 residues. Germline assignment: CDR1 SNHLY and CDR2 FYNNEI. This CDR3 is CASSRSGTGGPGELFF. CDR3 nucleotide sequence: TGTGCCAGCAGCCGTTCCGGGACAGGGGGCCCCGGGGAGCTGTTTTTT.

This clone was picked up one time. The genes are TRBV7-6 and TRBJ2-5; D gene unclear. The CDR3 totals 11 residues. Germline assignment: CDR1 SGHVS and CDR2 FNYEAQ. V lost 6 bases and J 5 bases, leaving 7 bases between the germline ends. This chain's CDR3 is CASSFRETQYF. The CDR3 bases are TGTGCCAGCAGTTTCAGGGAGACCCAGTACTTC.

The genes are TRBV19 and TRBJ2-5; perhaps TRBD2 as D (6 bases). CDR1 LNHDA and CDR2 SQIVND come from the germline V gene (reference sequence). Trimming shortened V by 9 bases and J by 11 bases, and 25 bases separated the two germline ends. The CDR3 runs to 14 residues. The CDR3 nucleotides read TGTGCCAGCAGCTCGGGGGTACTGACATTGGAGCAGTACTTC. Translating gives CASSSGVLTLEQYF.

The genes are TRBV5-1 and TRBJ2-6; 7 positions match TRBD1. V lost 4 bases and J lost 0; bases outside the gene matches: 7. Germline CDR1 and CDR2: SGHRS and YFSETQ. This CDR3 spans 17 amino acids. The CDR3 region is CASSIGQVASGANVLTF. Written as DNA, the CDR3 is TGCGCCAGCAGCATCGGACAGGTGGCCTCTGGGGCCAACGTCCTGACTTTC.

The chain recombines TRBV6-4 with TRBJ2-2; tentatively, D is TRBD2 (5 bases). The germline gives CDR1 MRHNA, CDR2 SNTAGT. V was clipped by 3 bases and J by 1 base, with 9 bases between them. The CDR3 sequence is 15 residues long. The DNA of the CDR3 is TGTGCCAGCAGTGAGAATCGGGGGAACACCGGGGAGCTGTTTTTT. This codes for CASSENRGNTGELFF.

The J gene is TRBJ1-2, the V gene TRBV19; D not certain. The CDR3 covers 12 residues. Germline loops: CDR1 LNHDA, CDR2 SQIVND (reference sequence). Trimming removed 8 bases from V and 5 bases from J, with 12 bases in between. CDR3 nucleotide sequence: TGTGCCAGTGGCCCGCCATTTTATGGCTACACCTTC. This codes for CASGPPFYGYTF.